This TCR beta chain originates from a study of CXCR4 blockade with PD-1 therapy in pancreatic cancer (dated by TCRdb to the late 2010s). About the full investigation: The study analyzed resected pancreatic ductal adenocarcinoma using multiplex immunohistochemistry and TCRbeta immunosequencing, along with ex vivo slice culture to test PD-1 and CXCR4 blockade. Two geographically distinct regions were TCR-sequenced from each of roughly six tumors to assess intratumoral heterogeneity.

TCRbeta CDR3 regions were immunosequenced from extracted DNA using the immunoSEQ Assay at Adaptive Biotechnologies. Concerning the study's data processing: To measure the absolute abundance of each unique TCRbeta CDR3, the sequences were collapsed and filtered. Clonality was calculated as 1 minus Pielou's evenness, with only productive in-frame rearrangements included in the computation. Regional overlap tracked the top 100 nucleotide rearrangements across paired samples, with Morisita index comparing paired versus unrelated samples. The immunoSEQ Rearrangement Details tool was used to assess whether nucleotide rearrangements converged onto identical amino acid sequences. TCRdb obtained this table from immuneACCESS and retained in-frame rearrangements with V and J assigned. These tables miss some clones; where compared with another copy, unresolved V genes account for less than half of the shortfall, and the remainder is unexplained. V, J and clone size reflect that table, while D and trimming were determined from the DNA. Here the sample has some 8,000 clones; about 60% occur a single time. Together, the top ten hold approximately 7.8% of the sample.

Counted from cysteine to phenylalanine, this CDR3 has 16 amino acids. Only the CDR3 DNA stays, 48 bases, in frame from base 1. The germline V gene (reference sequence) yields LNHDA for CDR1 and SQIVND for CDR2. General study outcomes and caveats: Clonal expansion was observed in tumors, with a mean productive clonality of approximately 0.13 compared with roughly 0.048 in healthy blood, but no correlation between clonality and survival was found. The frequency of each amino acid clone correlated strongly with the number of distinct nucleotide rearrangements encoding that clone, suggesting convergent selection driven by common tumor antigens. Only TCRbeta chains were sequenced, so true antigen-specificity overlap of convergent dominant clones remained unconfirmed pending paired alpha-beta single-cell sequencing.

For this clone: The antigen this receptor binds is unknown. Germline is not matched at one junction end, which may reflect a read error.

None of the patients whose archived tumor blocks were used had received neoadjuvant therapy prior to resection. In the preserved-tissue arm of the study, approximately 30 surgical resection samples from about 22 previously untreated pancreatic ductal adenocarcinoma patients were used. DNA for the resection arm was extracted from ten 5-micron curls of FFPE tumor lying next to the multiplex immunohistochemistry slide. The chain is made from TRBV19 and TRBJ2-2, and 9 junctional nucleotides match TRBD2. The clonotype originates from a human donor with pancreatic ductal adenocarcinoma. The sample taken for sequencing was tumor tissue. CDR3 region: CASSPRLAANTGELFF. The sequence in DNA is TGTGCCAGTAGTCCGAGACTAGCGGCGAACACCGGAGAGCTGTTTTTT.